The 6 T cell receptor beta chains below were found in one sample sequenced in a study of shared clonotypes between healthy human individuals. Only in-frame clones appear in the TCRdb table, and some are missing; sequencing was by immunoSEQ multiplex PCR. Among 850,000 to 1,200,000 clones listed, approximately 76% were seen once. The sample was memory CD4+ T cells sorted from blood. The subset is: CD45RA-negative fraction. The source is a man aged 18 to 30 in good health.

This clone was seen once. The gene calls are TRBV10-3 and TRBJ1-4, with a weak D call TRBD1 (6 bases). The CDR3 sequence is 16 residues long. The V and J ends lost 5 bases and 8 bases respectively, with 21 bases between them. From germline, CDR1 is ENHRY and CDR2 SYGVKD. CDR3 nucleotide sequence: TGTGCCATCAGTTTGACAGGTCCTGTAGTTCGGGAAAAACTGTTTTTT. Residues: CAISLTGPVVREKLFF.

The V and J genes are TRBV7-8 and TRBJ1-5, with D maybe TRBD1 (5 bases). The V gene's germline CDR1 is SGHVS and CDR2 FQNEAQ. The CDR3 spans 14 residues. V was cut by 5 bases and J by 8 bases, with 16 bases left in between. The CDR3 DNA reads as TGTGCCAGCAGCCAAACCTTAAAAGGGGAGCCCCAGCATTTT. This encodes CASSQTLKGEPQHF. Full variable domain (remainder filled in from reference TRBV7-8 and TRBJ1-5): GAGVSQSPRYKVAKRGQDVALRCDPISGHVSLFWYQQALGQGPEFLTYFQNEAQLDKSGLPSDRFFAERPEGSVSTLKIQRTQQEDSAVYLCASSQTLKGEPQHFGDGTRLSIL.

Remarks on this clone: This CDR3 is also generated by other DNA sequences in the sample. V and J are TRBV5-1 and TRBJ1-2, with unresolved D. Looked up from germline, CDR1 is SGHRS and CDR2 is YFSETQ. Deletions cut 0 bases from V and 4 bases from J, with 7 bases between. This CDR3 is 13 amino acids long. DNA for the CDR3: TGCGCCAGCAGCTTGGAGGGTTCCTATGGCTACACCTTC. Protein product: CASSLEGSYGYTF.

The chain links TRBV10-3 to TRBJ1-4; perhaps TRBD1 as D (5 bases). The V gene's germline CDR1 is ENHRY and CDR2 SYGVKD. The V gene lost 4 bases and the J gene lost 6 bases, with 9 bases spanning the gap. This CDR3 contains 13 residues. The CDR3 region has the DNA TGTGCCATCAGTGGGGGGTTATATGAAAAACTGTTTTTT. It is translated as CAISGGLYEKLFF.

This chain links TRBV29-1 with TRBJ2-7; D is undetermined. This CDR3 comprises 12 residues. V was clipped by 1 base and J by 5 bases, with 9 bases between them. The V gene's germline CDR1 is SQVTM and CDR2 ANQGSEA. In DNA form, the CDR3 reads TGCAGCGTTGAAGGTGGGTTCCACGAGCAGTACTTC. Translated: CSVEGGFHEQYF.

This chain uses TRBV25-1 with TRBJ1-1; a possible D gene is TRBD1 (5 bases). Germline V gene lookup returns CDR1 MGHDK and CDR2 SYGVNS. The V end was cut by 8 bases, the J end by 4 bases, with 11 bases between. This CDR3 region has 12 residues. The CDR3 DNA is TGTGCCAGCGCCTACGGGGGCACTGAAGCTTTCTTT. This translates into CASAYGGTEAFF.